The source of this TCR beta chain is a study of T-cell reconstitution after alpha-beta-depleted transplantation in children. Study-wide results and limits: The origin of alpha-beta T cells about two months after transplant was reportedly several hundred expanded graft clones. Diversity and T-cell counts at one year after transplant derived mostly from new T cells. The high TCRbeta diversity at day 60 in some patients came from surviving recipient T cells and thymic progenitors.

The CDR3 spans 15 residues. V trimming: 3 bases; J trimming: 0 bases; junction bases outside the gene matches: 6. Germline CDR1 and CDR2: DFQATT and SNEGSKA (reference sequence). This clonotype was counted a few times. Its antigen is unknown. This sample's TCRbeta library carried unique molecular identifier barcodes. TCRdb passed the PCR reads through MiXCR, listing each CDR3 protein once. The sample has 90,000 to 120,000 distinct CDR3 sequences, around 6.4% seen once. This rearrangement joins TRBV20-1 to TRBJ2-7; the match to TRBD1 covers 9 bases. The material was PBMCs, mostly from graft donor cells, obtained 360 days after TCRalphabeta/CD19-depleted stem cell transplant. The clonotype comes from a male patient between 2 and 10 years old who had a stem cell transplant for acute lymphoblastic leukemia, so the T cells may come from the graft donor. CDR3 bases: TGCAGTGCTAGGAGCACAGGGGGCCTCTCCTACGAGCAGTACTTC. Translation: CSARSTGGLSYEQYF.